This T cell receptor beta chain was captured by sequencing in a study of blood T cells in healthy people across ages. Study conclusions and caveats: Possibly confounding the expanded clonotype changes was the fact that donor CMV status was unknown.

Every participating donor contributed around 9.5 milliliters of peripheral blood through a draw. This CDR3 contains 14 residues. The use of a sample-barcoded 5' primer and a J-beta primer mix characterized a second PCR of about 6 to 12 cycles. MiXCR, applied by TCRdb to the 5' RACE reads, yields one record per CDR3 protein. The sample contains about 640,000 distinct CDR3 sequences, 58% of which appear only once. This clonotype was detected a few times. Its cognate antigen is unknown. What was sequenced was blood. The TCR was taken from a man aged 60-69 years in good health. The chain carries TRBV21-1 and TRBJ2-7. TRBV21-1 is shown as a pseudogene. CDR3 in amino acids: CASSKVGETYEQYF. CDR3 sequence (DNA): TGTGCCAGCAGCAAAGTCGGGGAAACCTACGAGCAGTACTTC.